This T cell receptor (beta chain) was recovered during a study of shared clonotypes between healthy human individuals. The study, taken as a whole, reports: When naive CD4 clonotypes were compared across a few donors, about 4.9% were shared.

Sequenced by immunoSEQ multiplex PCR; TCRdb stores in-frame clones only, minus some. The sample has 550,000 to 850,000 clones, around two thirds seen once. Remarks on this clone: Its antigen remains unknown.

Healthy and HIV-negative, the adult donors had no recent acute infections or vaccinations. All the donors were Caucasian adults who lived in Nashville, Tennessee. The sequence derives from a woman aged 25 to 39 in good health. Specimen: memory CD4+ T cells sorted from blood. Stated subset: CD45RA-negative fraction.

DNA for the CDR3: TGTGCCAGCAGTTTATATACTAGAACAGGAGGGACCTACGAGCAGTACTTC. Amino acids: CASSLYTRTGGTYEQYF. J is TRBJ2-7 and V is TRBV28, with a possible D match to TRBD2 (6 bases). CDR1 MDHEN and CDR2 SYDVKM come from the germline V gene. This CDR3 comprises 17 residues. Trimming left V 1 base short and J 2 bases short, with 18 bases between.